Listed below are T cell receptor beta chains from one sample, sequenced in a study of T cells after yellow fever vaccination. TCRdb itself ran the 5' RACE reads through MiXCR, one entry per CDR3 protein. This sample has around 320,000 distinct CDR3 sequences, with 9.5% to 12% found just once. The starting material was CD4+ T cells sorted from PBMCs, obtained 45 days after the yellow fever booster vaccination. These receptors all come from a man aged 18 to 29 who received the YFV17D yellow fever vaccine. Each CDR3 is given without its conserved first and last residue. Fields, in order: V gene, J gene, CDR3 length, D gene, CDR3 protein. D genes are given only for firm matches.

TRBV5-1	TRBJ2-1	14	NA	ASSFSSPGFWVEQF
TRBV5-1	TRBJ1-2	12	NA	ASSPDRSSGGYT
TRBV4-3	TRBJ2-6	15	TRBD1	ASSQRGGLSGANVLT
TRBV19	TRBJ1-1	9	NA	ASTSQGGAF
TRBV29-1	TRBJ2-4	12	TRBD1	SVVAGTGENIQY
TRBV20-1	TRBJ2-1	13	TRBD2	SARRGSGGNNEQF
TRBV12-3/TRBV12-4	TRBJ1-1	11	TRBD1	ASSFAGQGVAF
TRBV6-2/TRBV6-3	TRBJ1-6	11	NA	ASSRDPFSPLH
TRBV5-1	TRBJ2-5	16	TRBD2	ASSQSGTSGGYQETQY
TRBV4-1	TRBJ2-2	14	NA	ASSQERFANTGELF
TRBV7-2	TRBJ1-1	10	TRBD1	ASSLGPQGAF
TRBV18	TRBJ2-5	14	NA	ASSPPGPRGEETQY
TRBV4-2	TRBJ2-4	11	NA	ASREAASSIQY
TRBV5-1	TRBJ1-2	13	NA	ASSLEGLTYYGYT
TRBV5-1	TRBJ1-2	13	NA	ASSLNGQGDYGYT
TRBV5-1	TRBJ2-2	11	NA	ASIGDDTGELF